This T cell receptor beta chain comes out of a study of T cells in Graves' hyperthyroidism and ophthalmopathy. The overall study: Peripheral blood specimens were obtained at initial diagnosis, prior to any treatment.

The germline CDR1 and CDR2 sequences are DFQATT and SNEGSKA (reference sequence). The CDR3 is 15 amino acids. The J segment lost 3 bases and the V segment lost 6 bases, leaving 11 bases of the junction unmatched. General study results and limits: A model of 13 V-J pairs discriminated ophthalmopathy from stable hyperthyroidism. Blood also contained most expanded thyroid clonotypes above 0.001.

This clonotype was counted ten times or more. Its antigen is undetermined. From RNA transcripts, TCR beta CDR3 regions were amplified. Using the HTBI primer set, a first-round RT-PCR was run on the TCR CDR3. One entry per CDR3 protein results from TCRdb running MiXCR on the multiplex PCR reads. The sample has under 650,000 distinct CDR3 sequences, roughly 15% seen once. The sample was blood. The chain has TRBV20-1 and TRBJ1-1, with TRBD1 matching 9 bases. The receptor comes from a woman aged 25 to 39 with Graves' hyperthyroidism. CDR3 bases: TGCAGTGCGGCCGGGACAGGGATCGGTCACACTGAAGCTTTCTTT. Translated, it gives CSAAGTGIGHTEAFF.